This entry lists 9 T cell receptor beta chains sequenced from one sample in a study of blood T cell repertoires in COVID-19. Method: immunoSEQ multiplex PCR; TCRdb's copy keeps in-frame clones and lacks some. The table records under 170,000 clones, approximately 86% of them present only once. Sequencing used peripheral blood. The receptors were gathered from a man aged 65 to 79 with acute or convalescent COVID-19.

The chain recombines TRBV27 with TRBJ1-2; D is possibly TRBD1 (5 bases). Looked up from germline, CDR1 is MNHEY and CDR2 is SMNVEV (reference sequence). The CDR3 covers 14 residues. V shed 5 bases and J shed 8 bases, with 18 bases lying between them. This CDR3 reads CASSQRTRSGGYTF. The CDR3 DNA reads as TGTGCCAGCAGTCAACGGACAAGGTCAGGGGGCTACACCTTC.

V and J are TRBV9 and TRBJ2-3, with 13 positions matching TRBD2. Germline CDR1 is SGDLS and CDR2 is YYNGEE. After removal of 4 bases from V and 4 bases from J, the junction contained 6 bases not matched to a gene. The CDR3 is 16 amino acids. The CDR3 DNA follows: TGTGCCAGCAGCCCTCGGACTAGCGGGAGTTCAGATACGCAGTATTTT. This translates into CASSPRTSGSSDTQYF. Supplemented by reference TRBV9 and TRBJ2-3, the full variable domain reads DSGVTQTPKHLITATGQRVTLRCSPRSGDLSVYWYQQSLDQGLQFLIQYYNGEERAKGNILERFSAQQFPDLHSELNLSSLELGDSALYFCASSPRTSGSSDTQYFGPGTRLTVL.

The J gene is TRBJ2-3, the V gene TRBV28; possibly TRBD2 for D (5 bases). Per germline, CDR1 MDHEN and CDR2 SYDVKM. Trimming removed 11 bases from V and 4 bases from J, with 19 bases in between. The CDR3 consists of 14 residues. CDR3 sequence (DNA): TGTGCCCCAGTCGAGGGTGGGTTCGCAGATACGCAGTATTTT. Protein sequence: CAPVEGGFADTQYF. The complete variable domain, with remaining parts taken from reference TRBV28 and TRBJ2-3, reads DVKVTQSSRYLVKRTGEKVFLECVQDMDHENMFWYRQDPGLGLRLIYFSYDVKMKEKGDIPEGYSVSREKKERFSLILESASTNQTSMYLCAPVEGGFADTQYFGPGTRLTVL.

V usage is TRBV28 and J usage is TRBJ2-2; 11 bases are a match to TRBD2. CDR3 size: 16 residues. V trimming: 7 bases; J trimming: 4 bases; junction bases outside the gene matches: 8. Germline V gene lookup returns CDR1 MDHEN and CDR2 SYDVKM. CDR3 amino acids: CASTTGTSGGTGELFF. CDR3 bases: TGTGCCAGCACAACCGGGACTAGCGGCGGCACCGGGGAGCTGTTTTTT.

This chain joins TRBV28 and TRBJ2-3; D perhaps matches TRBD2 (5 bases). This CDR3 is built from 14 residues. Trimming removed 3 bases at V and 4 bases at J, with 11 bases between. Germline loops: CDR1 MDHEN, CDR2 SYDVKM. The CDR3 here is CASSLMTKADTQYF. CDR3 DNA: TGTGCCAGCAGTTTGATGACTAAAGCAGATACGCAGTATTTT. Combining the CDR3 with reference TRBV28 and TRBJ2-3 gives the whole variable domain DVKVTQSSRYLVKRTGEKVFLECVQDMDHENMFWYRQDPGLGLRLIYFSYDVKMKEKGDIPEGYSVSREKKERFSLILESASTNQTSMYLCASSLMTKADTQYFGPGTRLTVL.

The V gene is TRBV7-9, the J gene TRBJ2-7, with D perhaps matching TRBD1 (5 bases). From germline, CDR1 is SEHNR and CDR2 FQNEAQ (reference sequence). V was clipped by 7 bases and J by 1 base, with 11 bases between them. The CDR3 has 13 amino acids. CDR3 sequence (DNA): TGTGCCAGCACTAAGACAGCTTCCTACGAGCAGTACTTC. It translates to CASTKTASYEQYF.

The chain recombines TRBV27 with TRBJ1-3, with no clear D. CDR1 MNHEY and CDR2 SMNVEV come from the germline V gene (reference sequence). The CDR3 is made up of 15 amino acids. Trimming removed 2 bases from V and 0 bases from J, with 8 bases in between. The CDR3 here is CASSLNGVSGNTIYF. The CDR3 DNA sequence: TGTGCCAGCAGTTTAAACGGGGTCTCTGGAAACACCATATATTTT.

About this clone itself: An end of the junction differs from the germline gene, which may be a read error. The CDR3 bases are TGTGCTAGCAGCCCGGAGGGCCCGGCCCCCGGGGAGCTGTTTTTT. Protein sequence: CASSPEGPAPGELFF. The chain links TRBV7-7 to TRBJ2-2; D perhaps matches TRBD2 (6 bases). The CDR3 covers 15 residues. CDR1 and CDR2 (germline): SSHAT, FNYEAQ (reference sequence).

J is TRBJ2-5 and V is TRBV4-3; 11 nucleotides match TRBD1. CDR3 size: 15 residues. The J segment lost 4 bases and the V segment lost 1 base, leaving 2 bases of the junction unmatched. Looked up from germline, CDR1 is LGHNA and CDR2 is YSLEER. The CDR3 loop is CASSQGTGGRETQYF. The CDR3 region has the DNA TGCGCCAGCAGCCAAGGGACAGGGGGCCGAGAGACCCAGTACTTC.